The rows below give T cell receptor beta chains drawn from one sample of a study of cytomegalovirus exposure and HLA in healthy donors. Generated by immunoSEQ multiplex PCR, the TCRdb table keeps only in-frame clones and is missing some. The sample consists of about 48,000 clones, 88% of them appearing once. Material: PBMCs. These receptors originate from a woman aged 30 to 39 in good health and CMV-seronegative. Both conserved end residues are part of each CDR3. The D gene is left open where the match is weak. Only some rows state a clone size, as once, few, many or a class for expanded clones.

size	V	length	D	J	DNA	CDR3
.	TRBV6-1	16	.	TRBJ2-7	TGTGCCAGCAGTGAGAGTGTGCAGGTGAGCTCCTACGAGCAGTACTTC	CASSESVQVSSYEQYF
.	TRBV7-9	15	.	TRBJ1-4	TGTGCCAGCAGCCCAGGCGGGACTGCTAATGAAAAACTGTTTTTT	CASSPGGTANEKLFF
.	TRBV7-6	17	TRBD1	TRBJ2-2	TGTGCCAGCAGCTCAATCTCCGGGACAGGGAAGACCGGGGAGCTGTTTTTT	CASSSISGTGKTGELFF
few	TRBV30	15	TRBD2	TRBJ2-7	TGTGCCTGGAGTGAAGGATGGGCGGGAGGGGTCGAGCAGTACTTC	CAWSEGWAGGVEQYF
.	TRBV11-3	16	TRBD2	TRBJ2-1	TGCGCCAGCAGCGCAAGGACGGGGGAGGGCCGGGATGAGCAGTTCTTC	CASSARTGEGRDEQFF
.	TRBV2	13	.	TRBJ1-1	TGTGCCAGCAGGATTTACTGGAACACTGAAGCTTTCTTT	CASRIYWNTEAFF
.	TRBV18	13	TRBD1	TRBJ2-3	TGTGCCAGCTCACAGGGACAGACAGATACGCAGTATTTT	CASSQGQTDTQYF
.	TRBV29-1	16	TRBD2	TRBJ2-1	TGCAGCGTTGAAACGAGAAGCGGGAGCTCCTACAATGAGCAGTTCTTC	CSVETRSGSSYNEQFF
.	TRBV5-4	11	.	TRBJ1-2	TGTGCCAGCAGCATAACAGGGTACTACACCTTC	CASSITGYYTF
.	TRBV7-2	14	.	TRBJ1-2	TGTGCCAGCAGCCCCTGGGCGGGGAACTATGGCTACACCTTC	CASSPWAGNYGYTF
.	TRBV5-1	15	TRBD1	TRBJ2-7	TGCGCCAGCAGCTCAGGACAGGGCGCAGCCTACGAGCAGTACTTC	CASSSGQGAAYEQYF
.	TRBV12-2	17	.	TRBJ2-2	TGTGCAAGTCGCTTAGTCGGAGCAGGGGTGAGCACCGGGGAGCTGTTTTTT	CASRLVGAGVSTGELFF
.	TRBV28	13	.	TRBJ1-1	TGTGCCAGCAGCCTAGTCTCGAACACTGAAGCTTTCTTT	CASSLVSNTEAFF
.	TRBV28	14	TRBD2	TRBJ2-7	TGTGCCAGCAGTTTTTCAAGCGGGAGCTACGAGCAGTACTTC	CASSFSSGSYEQYF
.	TRBV28	16	.	TRBJ2-4	TGTGCCAGCAGTACCGGAAGACTGCTAGCCAAAAACATTCAGTACTTC	CASSTGRLLAKNIQYF
.	TRBV28	17	TRBD2	TRBJ2-7	TGTGCCAGCAGTTCGGGGGGGGGACTACCGTACTCCTACGAGCAGTACTTC	CASSSGGGLPYSYEQYF
once	TRBV10-3	13	TRBD1	TRBJ1-2	TGTGCCATCAGTGACGACAGGGAGTATGGCTACACCTTC	CAISDDREYGYTF
.	TRBV28	13	TRBD1	TRBJ2-1	TGTGCCAGCAGAGGGACAGTTTACAATGAGCAGTTCTTC	CASRGTVYNEQFF
.	TRBV28	15	TRBD2	TRBJ2-5	TGTGCCAGCAGGAGAGCGGGAGGTCCAGAAGAGACCCAGTACTTC	CASRRAGGPEETQYF
.	TRBV29-1	12	TRBD1	TRBJ2-7	TGCAGCGTTGGGCAGGGGGACCAATCGCAGTACTTC	CSVGQGDQSQYF
.	TRBV27	17	TRBD2	TRBJ2-7	TGTGCCAGCAGTCTGGGACTAGCGGGAGGTTCGGGTAACGAGCAGTACTTC	CASSLGLAGGSGNEQYF
.	TRBV6-5	16	TRBD2	TRBJ2-3	TGTGCCAGCAGTTGGACTAGCGAGGGGAGCACAGATACGCAGTATTTT	CASSWTSEGSTDTQYF
.	TRBV7-6	18	TRBD2	TRBJ2-7	TGTGCCAGCAGCTTAGGGACTAGCGGGAGTTTTGGGGCCTACGAGCAGTACTTC	CASSLGTSGSFGAYEQYF
.	TRBV5-1	12	.	TRBJ1-5	TGCGCCAGCAGGCCTGAACAGGGAGCCCAGCATTTT	CASRPEQGAQHF
.	TRBV5-1	13	TRBD1	TRBJ2-2	TGCGCCAGCAGCTCAGGGGGCTCCGGGGAGCTGTTTTTT	CASSSGGSGELFF
.	TRBV6-5	14	TRBD1	TRBJ2-7	TGTGCCAGCAGAATAAGACAGGGACGCCACGAGCAGTACTTC	CASRIRQGRHEQYF
.	TRBV2	13	TRBD2	TRBJ2-7	TGTGCCAGCGGGACTAGCCCCGTGAGGGAGCAGTACTTC	CASGTSPVREQYF
.	TRBV11-1	14	.	TRBJ2-7	TGTGCCAGCAGCAGTACTAGTCCTCTCGGCGAGCAGTACTTC	CASSSTSPLGEQYF
.	TRBV5-1	15	.	TRBJ1-1	TGCGCCAGCAGCCCGAATGCGGGGATGAACACTGAAGCTTTCTTT	CASSPNAGMNTEAFF
few	TRBV7-9	15	TRBD2	TRBJ2-7	TGTGCCAGCAGCTCCAACAGCGGGAGGTTGGGGGAGCAGTACTTC	CASSSNSGRLGEQYF
.	TRBV5-6	16	.	TRBJ2-2	TGTGCCAGCAGCTTACCATTCTCTCTCAGGGCCGGGGAGCTGTTTTTT	CASSLPFSLRAGELFF